This T cell receptor (beta chain) was profiled in a study of T cells in Graves' hyperthyroidism and ophthalmopathy. The V and J ends lost 10 bases and 5 bases, in that order; junction bases with no gene match: 14. This CDR3 comprises 14 residues. Germline CDR1 SEHNR, CDR2 FQNEAQ (reference sequence). Notes on the study in general: The authors' 13 V-J model separated ophthalmopathy from stable hyperthyroidism.

This clonotype was found many times. Its specificity is unknown. RNA transcripts provided the source from which TCR beta CDR3 regions were amplified. Using the HTBI primer set, a first-round RT-PCR was run on the TCR CDR3. TCRdb recomputed calls from the multiplex PCR reads with MiXCR, one row per CDR3 protein. The repertoire holds around 250,000 distinct CDR3 sequences, roughly 15% seen once, with more than 10% in the top ten. The sample consisted of blood. The sequence was collected from a woman aged 35 to 49 with Graves' hyperthyroidism that later progressed to Graves' ophthalmopathy. The chain uses TRBV7-9 and TRBJ2-7; 7 bases fit TRBD2. The CDR3 nucleotides read TGTGCCACCCACCAGCTCTGGACTAGAGACGAGCAGTACTTC. Amino acids: CATHQLWTRDEQYF.